This T cell receptor beta chain was captured by sequencing in a study of blood T cell repertoires in COVID-19. Germline CDR1 reads SGHRS; CDR2 reads YFSETQ. The CDR3 spans 13 residues. Trimming cost V 7 bases and J 5 bases, with 12 bases left between them. Profiled with immunoSEQ multiplex PCR; TCRdb holds only in-frame clones, not every one. This table holds 150,000 to 180,000 clones, roughly 84% found once. The sequence was obtained from a man aged 55 to 70 with COVID-19, enrolled during active disease. The chain joins TRBV5-1 to TRBJ1-4, with a weak D call TRBD1 (5 bases). The sample was peripheral blood. Written as DNA, the CDR3 is TGCGCCAGCCGCCTGACAGAAAATGAAAAACTGTTTTTT. Amino acids: CASRLTENEKLFF.